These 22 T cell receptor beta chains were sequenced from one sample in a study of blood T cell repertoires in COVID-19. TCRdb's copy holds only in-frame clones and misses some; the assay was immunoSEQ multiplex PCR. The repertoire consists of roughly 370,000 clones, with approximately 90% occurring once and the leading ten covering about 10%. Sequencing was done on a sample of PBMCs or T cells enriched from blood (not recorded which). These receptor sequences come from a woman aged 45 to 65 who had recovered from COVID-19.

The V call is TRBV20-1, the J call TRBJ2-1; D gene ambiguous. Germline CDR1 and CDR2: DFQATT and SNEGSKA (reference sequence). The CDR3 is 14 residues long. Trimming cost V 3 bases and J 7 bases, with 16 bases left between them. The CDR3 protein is CSASPSSGTNEQFF. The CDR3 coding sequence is TGCAGTGCTAGTCCCAGCTCAGGCACGAATGAGCAGTTCTTC.

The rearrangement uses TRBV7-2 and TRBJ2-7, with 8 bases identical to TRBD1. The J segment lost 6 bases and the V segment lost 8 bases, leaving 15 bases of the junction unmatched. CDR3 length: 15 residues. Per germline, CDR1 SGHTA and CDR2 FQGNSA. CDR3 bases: TGTGCCAGCGGAGCCGGTTGGACAGGGTTGGCCGAGCAGTACTTC. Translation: CASGAGWTGLAEQYF.

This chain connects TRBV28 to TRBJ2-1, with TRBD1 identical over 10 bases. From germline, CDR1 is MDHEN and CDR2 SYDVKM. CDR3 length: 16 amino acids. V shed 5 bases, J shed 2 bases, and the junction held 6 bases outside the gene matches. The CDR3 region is CASSNAGTGAYNEQFF. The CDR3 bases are TGTGCCAGCAGTAACGCCGGGACAGGGGCCTACAATGAGCAGTTCTTC.

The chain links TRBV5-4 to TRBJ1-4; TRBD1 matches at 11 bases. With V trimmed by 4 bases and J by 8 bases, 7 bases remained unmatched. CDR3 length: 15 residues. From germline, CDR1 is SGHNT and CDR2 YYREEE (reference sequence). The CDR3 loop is CASSPGTGGGEKLFF. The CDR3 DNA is TGTGCCAGCAGCCCCGGGACAGGGGGAGGGGAAAAACTGTTTTTT.

The CDR3 is CASLEGREAFF. CDR3 DNA sequence: TGTGCCAGCCTTGAGGGAAGAGAAGCTTTCTTT. The chain links TRBV7-9 to TRBJ1-1; no clear D. Germline V gene sequence: CDR1 SEHNR, CDR2 FQNEAQ (reference sequence). CDR3 size: 11 residues. V was pared by 8 bases and J by 8 bases, with 12 bases between.

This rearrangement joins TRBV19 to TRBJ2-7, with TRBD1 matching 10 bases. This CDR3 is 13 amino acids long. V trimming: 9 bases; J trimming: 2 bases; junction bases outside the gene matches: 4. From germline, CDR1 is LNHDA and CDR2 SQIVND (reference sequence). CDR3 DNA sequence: TGTGCCAGCCGGGACAGGGGAGCCTACGAGCAGTACTTC. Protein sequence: CASRDRGAYEQYF. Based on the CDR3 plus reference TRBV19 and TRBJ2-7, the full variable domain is DGGITQSPKYLFRKEGQNVTLSCEQNLNHDAMYWYRQDPGQGLRLIYYSQIVNDFQKGDIAEGYSVSREKKESFPLTVTSAQKNPTAFYLCASRDRGAYEQYFGPGTRLTVT.

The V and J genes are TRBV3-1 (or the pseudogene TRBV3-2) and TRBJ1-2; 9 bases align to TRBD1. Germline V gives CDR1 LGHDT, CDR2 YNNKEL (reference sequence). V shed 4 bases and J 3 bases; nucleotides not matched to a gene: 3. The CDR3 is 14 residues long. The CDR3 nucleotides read TGTGCCAGCAGCCCTTGGGACAGGGACTATGGCTACACCTTC. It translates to CASSPWDRDYGYTF.

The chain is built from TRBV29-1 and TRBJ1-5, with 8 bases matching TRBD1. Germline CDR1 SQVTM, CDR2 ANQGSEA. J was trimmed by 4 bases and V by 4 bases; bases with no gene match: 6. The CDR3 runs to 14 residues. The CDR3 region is CSVVDRGLNQPQHF. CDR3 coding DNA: TGCAGCGTTGTAGACAGGGGATTAAATCAGCCCCAGCATTTT.

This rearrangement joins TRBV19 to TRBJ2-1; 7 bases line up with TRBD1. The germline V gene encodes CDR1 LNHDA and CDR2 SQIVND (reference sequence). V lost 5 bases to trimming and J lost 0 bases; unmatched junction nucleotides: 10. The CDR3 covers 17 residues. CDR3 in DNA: TGTGCCAGTAGTCCCCCGGACAGGCCGAGCTCCTACAATGAGCAGTTCTTC. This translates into CASSPPDRPSSYNEQFF.

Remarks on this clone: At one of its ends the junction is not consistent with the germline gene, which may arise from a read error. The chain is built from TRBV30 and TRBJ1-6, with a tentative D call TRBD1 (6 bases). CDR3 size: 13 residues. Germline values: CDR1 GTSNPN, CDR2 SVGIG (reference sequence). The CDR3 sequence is CVWTRGWNSPLHF. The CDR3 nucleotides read TGTGTCTGGACCAGGGGATGGAATTCACCCCTCCACTTT.

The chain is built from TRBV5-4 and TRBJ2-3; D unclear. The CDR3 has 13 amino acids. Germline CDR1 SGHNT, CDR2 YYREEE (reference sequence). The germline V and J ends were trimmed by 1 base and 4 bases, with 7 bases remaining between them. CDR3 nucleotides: TGTGCCAGCAGCTTGTTCGGAGCAGATACGCAGTATTTT. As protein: CASSLFGADTQYF. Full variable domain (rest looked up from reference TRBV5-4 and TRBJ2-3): ETGVTQSPTHLIKTRGQQVTLRCSSQSGHNTVSWYQQALGQGPQFIFQYYREEENGRGNFPPRFSGLQFPNYSSELNVNALELDDSALYLCASSLFGADTQYFGPGTRLTVL.

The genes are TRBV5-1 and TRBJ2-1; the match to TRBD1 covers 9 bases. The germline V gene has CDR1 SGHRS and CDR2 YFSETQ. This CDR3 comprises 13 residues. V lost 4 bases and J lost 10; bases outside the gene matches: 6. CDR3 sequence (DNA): TGCGCCAGCAGCGTGGACAGGGGCGGAGAGCAGTTCTTC. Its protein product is CASSVDRGGEQFF. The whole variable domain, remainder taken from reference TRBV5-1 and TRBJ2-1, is KAGVTQTPRYLIKTRGQQVTLSCSPISGHRSVSWYQQTPGQGLQFLFEYFSETQRNKGNFPGRFSGRQFSNSRSEMNVSTLELGDSALYLCASSVDRGGEQFFGPGTRLTVL.

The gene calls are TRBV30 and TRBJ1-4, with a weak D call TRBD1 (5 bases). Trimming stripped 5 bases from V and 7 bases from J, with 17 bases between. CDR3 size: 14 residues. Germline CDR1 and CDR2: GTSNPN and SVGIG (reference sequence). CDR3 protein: CAWYGGTGTEKLFF. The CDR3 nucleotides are TGTGCCTGGTACGGTGGGACTGGGACTGAAAAACTGTTTTTT.

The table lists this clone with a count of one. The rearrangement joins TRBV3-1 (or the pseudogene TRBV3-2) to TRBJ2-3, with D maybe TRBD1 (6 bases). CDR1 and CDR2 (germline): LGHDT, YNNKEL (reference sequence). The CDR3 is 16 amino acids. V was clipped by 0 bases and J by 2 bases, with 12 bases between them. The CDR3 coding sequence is TGTGCCAGCAGCCAAGAAAGGGGGTTGAACACAGATACGCAGTATTTT. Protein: CASSQERGLNTDTQYF.

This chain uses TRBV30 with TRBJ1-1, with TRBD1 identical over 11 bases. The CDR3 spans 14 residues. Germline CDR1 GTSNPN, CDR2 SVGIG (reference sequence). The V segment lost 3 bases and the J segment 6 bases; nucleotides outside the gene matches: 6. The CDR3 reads CAWSGTGGFAEAFF. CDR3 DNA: TGTGCCTGGAGCGGGACAGGGGGGTTCGCTGAAGCTTTCTTT.

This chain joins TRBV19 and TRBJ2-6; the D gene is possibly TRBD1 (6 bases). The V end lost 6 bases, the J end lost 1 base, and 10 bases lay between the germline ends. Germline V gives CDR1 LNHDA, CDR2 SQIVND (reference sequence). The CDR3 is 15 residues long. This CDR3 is CASRTTGSGANVLTF. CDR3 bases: TGTGCCAGTAGGACTACAGGGTCTGGGGCCAACGTCCTGACTTTC.

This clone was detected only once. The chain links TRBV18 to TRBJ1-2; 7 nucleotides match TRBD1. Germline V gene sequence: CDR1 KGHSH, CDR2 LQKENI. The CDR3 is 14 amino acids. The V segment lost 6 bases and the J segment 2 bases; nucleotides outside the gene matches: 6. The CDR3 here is CASSADRANYGYTF. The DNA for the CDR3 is TGTGCCAGCTCCGCCGACAGGGCGAACTATGGCTACACCTTC.

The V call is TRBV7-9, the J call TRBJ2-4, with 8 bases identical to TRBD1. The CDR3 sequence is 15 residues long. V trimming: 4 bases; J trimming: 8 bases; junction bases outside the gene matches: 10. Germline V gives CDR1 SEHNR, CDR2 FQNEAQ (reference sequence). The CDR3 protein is CASSSDRVSVDIQYF. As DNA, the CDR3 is TGTGCCAGCAGCTCGGACAGGGTTTCAGTAGACATTCAGTACTTC. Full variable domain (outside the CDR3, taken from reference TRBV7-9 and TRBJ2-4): DTGVSQNPRHKITKRGQNVTFRCDPISEHNRLYWYRQTLGQGPEFLTYFQNEAQLEKSRLLSDRFSAERPKGSFSTLEIQRTEQGDSAMYLCASSSDRVSVDIQYFGAGTRLSVL.

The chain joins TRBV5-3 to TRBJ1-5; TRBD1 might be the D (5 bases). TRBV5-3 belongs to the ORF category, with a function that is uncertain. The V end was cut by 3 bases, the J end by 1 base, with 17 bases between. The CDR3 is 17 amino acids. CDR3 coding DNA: TGTGCCAGAAGCTCCCAGTGGACCAGGGAAAGCAATCAGCCCCAGCATTTT. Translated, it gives CARSSQWTRESNQPQHF.

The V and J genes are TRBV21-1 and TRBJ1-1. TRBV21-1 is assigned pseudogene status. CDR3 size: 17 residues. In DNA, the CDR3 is TGTGCCAGCAGCAAAGAGGCGGGGCGGGAGAAGAACACTGAAGCTTTCTTT. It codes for CASSKEAGREKNTEAFF.

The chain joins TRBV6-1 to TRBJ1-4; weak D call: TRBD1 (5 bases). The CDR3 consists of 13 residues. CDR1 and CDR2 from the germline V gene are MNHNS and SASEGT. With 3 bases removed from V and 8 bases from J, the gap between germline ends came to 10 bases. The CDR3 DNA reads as TGTGCCAGCAGTGAGAACAGGAGAGAAAAACTGTTTTTT. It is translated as CASSENRREKLFF.

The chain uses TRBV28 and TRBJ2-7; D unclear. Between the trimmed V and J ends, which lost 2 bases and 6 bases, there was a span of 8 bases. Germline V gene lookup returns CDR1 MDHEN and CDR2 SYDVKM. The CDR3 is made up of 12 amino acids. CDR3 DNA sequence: TGTGCCAGCAGTTTAGCAGGCCTCGAGCAGTACTTC. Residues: CASSLAGLEQYF.